Each of the 21 T cell receptor beta chains below was sequenced from the same sample in a study of blood T cell repertoires in COVID-19. The repertoire was sequenced with immunoSEQ multiplex PCR; TCRdb's copy has only in-frame clones and lacks some. The data show about 360,000 clones, 85% to 90% seen once. Sequenced: peripheral blood. The source of these receptors is a human donor in a cohort sampled during active COVID-19.

In this sample, this clone turned up once. The chain carries TRBV21-1 and TRBJ2-5; TRBD2 is the table's D call and was not checked against the DNA. TRBV21-1 is described as a pseudogene. The CDR3 runs to 18 residues. CDR3 in amino acids: CASSKESSGGGASETQYF. The DNA for the CDR3 is TGTGCCAGCAGCAAAGAATCCTCCGGGGGGGGCGCAAGCGAGACCCAGTACTTC.

The chain links TRBV10-2 to TRBJ2-1, with a weak D call TRBD2 (6 bases). With 0 bases removed from V and 2 bases from J, the gap between germline ends came to 14 bases. The CDR3 loop spans 17 amino acids. Germline CDR1 reads WSHSY; CDR2 reads SAAADI. The CDR3 region is CASSESGRREPYNEQFF. In DNA, the CDR3 is TGCGCCAGCAGTGAGTCGGGTAGGCGGGAACCCTACAATGAGCAGTTCTTC.

The chain combines TRBV23-1 with TRBJ2-1; D perhaps matches TRBD1 (6 bases). TRBV23-1 is placed among ORFs of uncertain function. The CDR3 has 19 residues. The V end was cut by 8 bases, the J end by 0 bases, with 26 bases between. The CDR3 coding sequence is TGCGCCAGCGGGGAACCGGACAGATCCAACTGGAGCTCCTACAATGAGCAGTTCTTC. Its translation is CASGEPDRSNWSSYNEQFF.

This chain uses TRBV10-1 with TRBJ2-2; D may be TRBD1 (5 bases). The CDR3 is 15 amino acids. Germline assignment: CDR1 WNHNN and CDR2 SYGVQD (reference sequence). V was clipped by 6 bases and J by 1 base, with 12 bases between them. Written as DNA, the CDR3 is TGCGCCAGCAGCCTAACAGGAGTGAACACCGGGGAGCTGTTTTTT. This sequence encodes CASSLTGVNTGELFF.

The V call is TRBV20-1, the J call TRBJ2-7; TRBD1 matches 8 bases. The trim removed 3 bases at V and 0 bases at J, leaving 4 bases unmatched. Germline V gene sequence: CDR1 DFQATT, CDR2 SNEGSKA (reference sequence). There are 14 residues in the CDR3. DNA of the CDR3: TGCAGTGCTAGTGCAGGGGGCTACTCCTACGAGCAGTACTTC. Translating gives CSASAGGYSYEQYF.

The V and J genes are TRBV5-4 and TRBJ2-5; 7 bases agree with TRBD1. CDR1 and CDR2 from the germline V gene are SGHNT and YYREEE (reference sequence). Trimming at V came to 4 bases and at J to 2 bases, leaving 2 bases not matched to a gene. The CDR3 is 13 residues long. This CDR3 is CASSQGQQETQYF. CDR3 DNA sequence: TGTGCCAGCAGCCAGGGACAGCAAGAGACCCAGTACTTC.

The chain links TRBV27 to TRBJ1-5; maybe TRBD1 (6 bases). CDR3 length: 16 amino acids. Between the trimmed V and J ends, which lost 3 bases and 2 bases, there was a span of 14 bases. CDR1 and CDR2 (germline): MNHEY, SMNVEV (reference sequence). The CDR3 sequence is CASSFIRGDGNQPQHF. The CDR3, as DNA: TGTGCCAGCAGTTTCATCAGGGGTGATGGCAATCAGCCCCAGCATTTT.

The chain joins TRBV7-3 to TRBJ2-3; 11 nucleotides line up with TRBD2. The CDR3 is 14 amino acids. Trimming at V came to 3 bases and at J to 6 bases, leaving 2 bases not matched to a gene. Germline V gene data show CDR1 as SGHTA and CDR2 as FQGTGA. Here the CDR3 reads CASSLASGRDTQYF. The CDR3 DNA follows: TGTGCCAGCAGCTTGGCTAGCGGGAGGGATACGCAGTATTTT.

The chain is built from TRBV6-5 and TRBJ1-1, with 9 nucleotides matching TRBD1. The CDR3 is made up of 14 amino acids. Germline CDR1 is MNHEY and CDR2 is SVGAGI. Trimming took 10 bases from V and 7 from J; bases not matched to a gene: 13. The CDR3 coding sequence is TGTGCCACCAAAACAGGACAGGGGATCGGTGAAGCTTTCTTT. It specifies CATKTGQGIGEAFF.

The rearrangement joins TRBV9 to TRBJ2-3; no definite D call. CDR1 is SGDLS, CDR2 YYNGEE, per germline. The V and J ends lost 3 bases and 2 bases respectively, with 10 bases between them. This CDR3 comprises 14 residues. The CDR3 is CASSAEYHTDTQYF. The CDR3 DNA follows: TGTGCCAGCAGCGCAGAATACCACACAGATACGCAGTATTTT.

V and J are TRBV6-2 or TRBV6-3 and TRBJ2-2, with D unresolved. CDR1 and CDR2 from the germline V gene are MNHEY and SVGEGT. Between the trimmed V and J ends, which lost 4 bases and 0 bases, there was a span of 3 bases. The CDR3 runs to 13 residues. This CDR3 reads CASSLTNTGELFF. CDR3 bases: TGTGCCAGCAGTTTAACGAACACCGGGGAGCTGTTTTTT.

V and J are TRBV4-1 and TRBJ1-2; no clear D. CDR3 length equals 16 residues. Trimming stripped 0 bases from V and 0 bases from J, with 11 bases between. CDR1 and CDR2 from the germline V gene are MGHRA and YSYEKL. CDR3 sequence: CASSQEPFSANYGYTF. The CDR3 DNA reads as TGCGCCAGCAGCCAAGAGCCCTTCTCAGCTAACTATGGCTACACCTTC.

This clone was counted only a few times. The chain uses TRBV3-1 (or the pseudogene TRBV3-2) and TRBJ2-7; D is undetermined. Germline CDR1 reads LGHDT; CDR2 reads YNNKEL (reference sequence). V was cut by 2 bases and J by 3 bases, with 11 bases left in between. This CDR3 region has 14 residues. In DNA, the CDR3 is TGTGCCAGCAGCCAATTCGAGCGCGGCTACGAGCAGTACTTC. Protein sequence: CASSQFERGYEQYF.

The chain is built from TRBV29-1 and TRBJ1-1, with 8 bases aligning to TRBD1. The CDR3 is made up of 12 amino acids. Germline V gives CDR1 SQVTM, CDR2 ANQGSEA. With 5 bases clipped from V and 5 bases from J, the junction kept 4 bases outside the gene matches. The CDR3 nucleotides read TGCAGCGTTCACAGGGGGGGGACTGAAGCTTTCTTT. Translated, it gives CSVHRGGTEAFF. The full variable domain, completed using reference TRBV29-1 and TRBJ1-1, is SAVISQKPSRDICQRGTSLTIQCQVDSQVTMMFWYRQQPGQSLTLIATANQGSEATYESGFVIDKFPISRPNLTFSTLTVSNMSPEDSSIYLCSVHRGGTEAFFGQGTRLTVV.

J is TRBJ2-3 and V is TRBV6-2 or TRBV6-3; tentatively, D is TRBD2 (6 bases). Germline-derived CDR1 and CDR2 are MNHEY and SVGEGT. The CDR3 is made up of 14 amino acids. The V gene lost 2 bases and the J gene lost 6 bases, with 12 bases spanning the gap. DNA of the CDR3: TGTGCCAGCAGTTACCCGACTAGGCTTGATACGCAGTATTTT. Protein: CASSYPTRLDTQYF.

The J gene is TRBJ1-1, the V gene TRBV5-5, with 7 bases aligning to TRBD1. The CDR3 totals 14 residues. The V and J ends lost 1 base and 10 bases, in that order; junction bases with no gene match: 10. Germline assignment: CDR1 SGHKS and CDR2 YYEKEE (reference sequence). The CDR3 spells CASSLHRDPGGAFF. The CDR3 nucleotides read TGTGCCAGCAGCTTGCACCGGGACCCAGGGGGAGCTTTCTTT. Full variable domain (remainder filled in from reference TRBV5-5 and TRBJ1-1): DAGVTQSPTHLIKTRGQQVTLRCSPISGHKSVSWYQQVLGQGPQFIFQYYEKEERGRGNFPDRFSARQFPNYSSELNVNALLLGDSALYLCASSLHRDPGGAFFGQGTRLTVV.

The chain is built from TRBV19 and TRBJ2-3; 7 bases line up with TRBD2. The trim removed 5 bases at V and 5 bases at J, leaving 4 bases unmatched. The CDR3 is 13 residues long. The germline CDR1 and CDR2 sequences are LNHDA and SQIVND (reference sequence). CDR3 sequence (DNA): TGTGCCAGTAGTTCCTGGGGGGGAGATACGCAGTATTTT. This encodes CASSSWGGDTQYF.

This clone came up a few times. Other DNA sequences of this sample code for an identical CDR3. The chain is built from TRBV3-1 (or the pseudogene TRBV3-2) and TRBJ1-1, with D uncertain. V was shortened by 4 bases and J by 1 base, with 7 bases between the two germline ends. Germline lookup yields CDR1 LGHDT and CDR2 YNNKEL (reference sequence). The CDR3 extends over 13 amino acids. The CDR3 bases are TGTGCCAGCAGCCCGCGCGGGAACACTGAAGCTTTCTTT. Its translation is CASSPRGNTEAFF.

The V and J genes are TRBV24-1 and TRBJ1-2, with D hard to call. Between the trimmed V and J ends, which lost 3 bases and 7 bases, there was a span of 8 bases. CDR1 is KGHDR, CDR2 SFDVKD, per germline. This CDR3 has 12 residues. The CDR3 loop reads CATSDPKSGYTF. As DNA, the CDR3 is TGTGCCACCAGTGATCCCAAATCTGGCTACACCTTC.

This clone has a handful of counts. The chain uses TRBV4-2 and TRBJ1-3; TRBD1 matches 8 bases. Germline lookup yields CDR1 LGHNA and CDR2 YNFKEQ. V lost 0 bases to trimming and J lost 4 bases; unmatched junction nucleotides: 5. CDR3 length equals 16 residues. CDR3 amino acids: CASSQDRGQRGNTIYF. The DNA for the CDR3 is TGTGCCAGCAGCCAAGACAGGGGGCAGCGAGGAAACACCATATATTTT.

The chain recombines TRBV15 with TRBJ2-1, with D possibly being TRBD2 (5 bases). Trimming stripped 0 bases from V and 6 bases from J, with 12 bases between. From germline, CDR1 is LNHNV and CDR2 YYDKDF (reference sequence). CDR3 length equals 15 residues. The CDR3 DNA is TGTGCCACCAGCAGAGATCCGCTAGCAGGCAATGAGCAGTTCTTC. This gives the protein CATSRDPLAGNEQFF.